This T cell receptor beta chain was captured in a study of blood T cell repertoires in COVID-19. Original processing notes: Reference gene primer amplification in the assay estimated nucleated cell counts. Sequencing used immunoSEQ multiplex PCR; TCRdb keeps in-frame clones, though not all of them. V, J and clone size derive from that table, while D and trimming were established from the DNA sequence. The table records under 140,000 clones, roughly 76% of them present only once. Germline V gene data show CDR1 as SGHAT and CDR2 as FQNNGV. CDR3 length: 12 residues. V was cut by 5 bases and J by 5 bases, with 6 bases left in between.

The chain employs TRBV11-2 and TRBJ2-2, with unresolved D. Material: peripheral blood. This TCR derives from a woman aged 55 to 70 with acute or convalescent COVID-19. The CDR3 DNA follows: TGTGCCAGCAGCCCCAGGACCGGGGAGCTGTTTTTT. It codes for CASSPRTGELFF.